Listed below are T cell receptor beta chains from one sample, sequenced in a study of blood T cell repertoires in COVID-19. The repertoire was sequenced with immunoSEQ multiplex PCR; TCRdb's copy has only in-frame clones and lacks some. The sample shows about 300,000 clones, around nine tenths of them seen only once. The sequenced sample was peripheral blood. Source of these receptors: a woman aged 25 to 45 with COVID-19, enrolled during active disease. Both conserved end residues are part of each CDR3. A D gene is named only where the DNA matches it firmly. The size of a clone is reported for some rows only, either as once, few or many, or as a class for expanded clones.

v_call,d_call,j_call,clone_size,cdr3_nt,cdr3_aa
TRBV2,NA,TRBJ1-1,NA,TGTGCCAGCAGTGGTCGTCAGGGCGTAACTGAAGCTTTCTTT,CASSGRQGVTEAFF
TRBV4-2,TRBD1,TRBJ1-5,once,TGTGCCAGCAGCCAAGAGGAGGGGGCGGCTCAGCCCCAGCATTTT,CASSQEEGAAQPQHF
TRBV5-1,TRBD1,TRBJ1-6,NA,TGCGCCAGCAGCCCTCGACAGGGTCTTAATTCACCCCTCCACTTT,CASSPRQGLNSPLHF
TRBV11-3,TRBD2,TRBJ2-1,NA,TGTGCCAGCAGCTTAGGACTAGCGCACTACAATGAGCAGTTCTTC,CASSLGLAHYNEQFF
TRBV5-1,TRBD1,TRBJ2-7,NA,TGCGCCAGCAGCTTCACAGGGGGCTTTTCCGAGCAGTACTTC,CASSFTGGFSEQYF
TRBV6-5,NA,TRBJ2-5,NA,TGTGCCAGTACCGTCTCCGCCCGGGAGACCCAGTACTTC,CASTVSARETQYF
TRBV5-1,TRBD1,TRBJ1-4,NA,TGCGCCAGCAGCCTCGGGACAGGGGGCGGAAAACTGTTTTTT,CASSLGTGGGKLFF
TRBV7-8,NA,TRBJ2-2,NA,TGTGCCAGCAGCCACAGGGTTGCATCGAGCACCGGGGAGCTGTTTTTT,CASSHRVASSTGELFF
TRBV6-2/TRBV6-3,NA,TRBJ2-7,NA,TGTGCCAGCAACCCGCCGGGACAAGAGTACGAGCAGTACTTC,CASNPPGQEYEQYF
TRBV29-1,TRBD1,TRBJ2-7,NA,TGCAGCGTTGCCCACAGGGGGCAGACCTACGAGCAGTACTTC,CSVAHRGQTYEQYF
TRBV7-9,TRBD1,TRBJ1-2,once,TGTGCCAGCAGCTCAGCTGACAGGGCGCAAGGCTACACCTTC,CASSSADRAQGYTF
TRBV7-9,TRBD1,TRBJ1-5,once,TGTGCCAGCAGCTGGACAGGCTCTAGCAATCAGCCCCAGCATTTT,CASSWTGSSNQPQHF
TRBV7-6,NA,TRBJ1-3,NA,TGTGCCAGCAGCTTAGCGGCGGGGGGCACCTCTGGAAACACCATATATTTT,CASSLAAGGTSGNTIYF
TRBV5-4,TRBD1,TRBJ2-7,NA,TGTGCCAGCATGGGACAGGGTACCTACGAGCAGTACTTC,CASMGQGTYEQYF
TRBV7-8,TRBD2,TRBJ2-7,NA,TGTGCCAGCAGCTGGGGCGGGAGGGAGAGCTCCTACGAGCAGTACTTC,CASSWGGRESSYEQYF
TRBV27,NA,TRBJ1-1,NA,TGTGCCAGCAGTTTAGCAGGGACCGGGGGGGCTTTCTTT,CASSLAGTGGAFF
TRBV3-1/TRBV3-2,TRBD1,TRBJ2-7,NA,TGTGCCAGCAGCCAGGGCCGGGACAGGGGATACGAGCAGTACTTC,CASSQGRDRGYEQYF
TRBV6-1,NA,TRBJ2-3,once,TGTGCCAGCAGTGATACAGGGGGTGGAGGGAGGGCCCCAGATACGCAGTATTTT,CASSDTGGGGRAPDTQYF
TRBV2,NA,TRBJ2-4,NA,TGTGCCAGCAGTACCAACCGGCTAGCACCCAAAAACATTCAGTACTTC,CASSTNRLAPKNIQYF
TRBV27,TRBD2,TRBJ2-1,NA,TGTGCCAGCAGTTCGCTAGCGGGAGGGCCCGGTGAGCAGTTCTTC,CASSSLAGGPGEQFF
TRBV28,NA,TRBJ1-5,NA,TGTGCCAGCAGTTTCGAGCCCATCCAGCGTAAAAATCAGCCCCAGCATTTT,CASSFEPIQRKNQPQHF
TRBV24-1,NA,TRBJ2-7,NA,TGTGCCACCAGTGACATCACTCCGCGGCAGTACTTC,CATSDITPRQYF
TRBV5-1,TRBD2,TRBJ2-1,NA,TGCGCCAGCAGCCCCGGGACTAGCGACTACAATGAGCAGTTCTTC,CASSPGTSDYNEQFF
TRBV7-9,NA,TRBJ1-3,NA,TGTGCCAGCAGCCCGCTTGGGGCCGCACCACCCGGAAACACCATATATTTT,CASSPLGAAPPGNTIYF
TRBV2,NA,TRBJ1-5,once,TGTGCCAGCAGTTTTCGACAGGTTAGCAATCAGCCCCAGCATTTT,CASSFRQVSNQPQHF
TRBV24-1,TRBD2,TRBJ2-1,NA,TGTGCCACCAGTGACCCTAGCGGGACAAGCTCCTACAATGAGCAGTTCTTC,CATSDPSGTSSYNEQFF
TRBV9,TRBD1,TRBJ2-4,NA,TGTGCCAGCAGCGTAGTGGGGACAGGTGACATTCAGTACTTC,CASSVVGTGDIQYF
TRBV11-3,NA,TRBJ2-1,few,TGTGCCAGCAGCTTAGGAGGCTATGGGGGGAATGAGCAGTTCTTC,CASSLGGYGGNEQFF
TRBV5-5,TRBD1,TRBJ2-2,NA,TGTGCCAGCAGCTGGGGACAGGGGGCCCGATCGAACACCGGGGAGCTGTTTTTT,CASSWGQGARSNTGELFF
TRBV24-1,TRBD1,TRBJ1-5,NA,TGTGCCATGGCGGACAGGTCCCTCCATAGCAATCAGCCCCAGCATTTT,CAMADRSLHSNQPQHF
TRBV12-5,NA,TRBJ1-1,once,TGTGCTAGTGGTTACCAGGAAAACACTGAAGCTTTCTTT,CASGYQENTEAFF
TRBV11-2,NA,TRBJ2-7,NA,TGTGCCAGCAGCTTAAGACAGGTGTCAACCTACGAGCAGTACTTC,CASSLRQVSTYEQYF
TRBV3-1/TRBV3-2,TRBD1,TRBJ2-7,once,TGTGCCAGCAGCCAAGTTGCAGGGGGCTCCTACGAGCAGTACTTC,CASSQVAGGSYEQYF
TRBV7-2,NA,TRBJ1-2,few,TGTGCCAGCAGCTTAGGGGAGGCCCACTATGGCTACACCTTC,CASSLGEAHYGYTF
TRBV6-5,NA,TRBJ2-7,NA,TGTGCCAGCAGCGGGGGTCCCCTCTACGAGCAGTACTTC,CASSGGPLYEQYF
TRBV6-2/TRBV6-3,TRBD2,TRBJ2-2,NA,TGTGCCAGCAGCCCTACTAGCGTAGCGAACACCGGGGAGCTGTTTTTT,CASSPTSVANTGELFF
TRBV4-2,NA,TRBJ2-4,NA,TGTGCCAGCAGCCAAGACTCGGAAAACATTCAGTACTTC,CASSQDSENIQYF
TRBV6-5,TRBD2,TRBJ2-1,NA,TGTGCCAGCAGTTACTCAGGGCTAGCGGGGGAGCAGTTCTTC,CASSYSGLAGEQFF
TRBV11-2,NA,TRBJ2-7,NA,TGTGCCAGCAGCTTAGGCCTGGGGCCCGCAGGCGAGCAGTACTTC,CASSLGLGPAGEQYF
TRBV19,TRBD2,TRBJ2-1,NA,TGTGCCAGTCGGACTAGCTTTGATGAGCAGTTCTTC,CASRTSFDEQFF
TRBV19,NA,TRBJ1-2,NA,TGTGCCAGTAGCCGCTATGCTGGACAGAACCTCTATGGCTACACCTTC,CASSRYAGQNLYGYTF
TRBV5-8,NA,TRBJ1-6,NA,TGTGCCAGCAGCTCCTCGGGTAACGGTCGACCCCTCCACTTT,CASSSSGNGRPLHF
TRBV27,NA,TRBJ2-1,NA,TGTGCCAGCAGTGAGGGCCCCTACAATGAGCAGTTCTTC,CASSEGPYNEQFF